Listed below are T cell receptor beta chains from one sample, sequenced in a study of blood T cell repertoires in COVID-19. The assay was immunoSEQ multiplex PCR, and TCRdb's table has in-frame clones only and misses some. The sample includes roughly 180,000 clones, roughly 84% of them seen just once. The sample consisted of peripheral blood. The source is a woman between 45 and 60 years old with COVID-19, enrolled during active disease. The CDR3 runs from the conserved cysteine through the conserved F or W. The order of the fields is CDR3 protein, CDR3 DNA, V gene, J gene, clone size, D gene. D genes are given only for firm matches. The size of a clone is reported for some rows only, either as once, few or many, or as a class for expanded clones.

CASRTGGATNEKLFF,TGTGCCAGCAGGACAGGGGGCGCGACTAATGAAAAACTGTTTTTT,TRBV5-8,TRBJ1-4,NA,TRBD1
CASSSGLAGVEQFF,TGTGCCAGCAGTTCTGGACTAGCGGGGGTTGAGCAGTTCTTC,TRBV27,TRBJ2-1,NA,TRBD2
CASSLFSRDRVSNEQYF,TGTGCCAGCAGTTTATTCAGTAGGGACAGGGTTTCAAACGAGCAGTACTTC,TRBV27,TRBJ2-7,once,TRBD1
CASGLPPGQGGHEQFF,TGTGCTAGTGGTTTGCCTCCGGGACAGGGAGGTCATGAGCAGTTCTTC,TRBV12-5,TRBJ2-1,once,TRBD1
CASSLGREGQETQYF,TGTGCCAGCAGCTTAGGCAGGGAGGGACAAGAGACCCAGTACTTC,TRBV13,TRBJ2-5,NA,TRBD2
CASQTQGNTGELFF,TGTGCCAGCCAAACACAGGGAAACACCGGGGAGCTGTTTTTT,TRBV28,TRBJ2-2,once,NA
CSVGEPNEKLFF,TGCAGCGTTGGGGAGCCCAATGAAAAACTGTTTTTT,TRBV29-1,TRBJ1-4,NA,NA
CASLERTFNSPLHF,TGTGCCAGCCTAGAACGAACATTTAATTCACCCCTCCACTTT,TRBV2,TRBJ1-6,once,NA
CASSQGLFQETQYF,TGTGCCAGCAGCCAGGGACTTTTCCAAGAGACCCAGTACTTC,TRBV7-2,TRBJ2-5,NA,NA
CASSLAGGTGGNEQFF,TGTGCCAGCAGCTTAGCCGGGGGGACAGGGGGTAATGAGCAGTTCTTC,TRBV7-2,TRBJ2-1,once,TRBD1
CASSFFPQGAGNTIYF,TGTGCCAGCAGTTTCTTTCCTCAGGGCGCTGGAAACACCATATATTTT,TRBV28,TRBJ1-3,few,NA
CASSLGQGVNEQYF,TGCGCCAGCAGCCTGGGACAGGGTGTCAACGAGCAGTACTTC,TRBV5-1,TRBJ2-7,NA,TRBD1
CASSKSGGVGEKLFF,TGTGCCAGCAGCAAAAGTGGAGGGGTGGGGGAAAAACTGTTTTTT,TRBV9,TRBJ1-4,NA,NA
CASSGWEGDSYEQYF,TGTGCCAGCAGCGGGTGGGAGGGCGACTCCTACGAGCAGTACTTC,TRBV28,TRBJ2-7,NA,TRBD2
CATKDSSYEQYF,TGTGCCACCAAGGACTCGTCCTACGAGCAGTACTTC,TRBV6-5,TRBJ2-7,NA,NA
CASSLWGGSSYEQYF,TGTGCCAGCAGCTTATGGGGCGGCTCCTCCTACGAGCAGTACTTC,TRBV7-3,TRBJ2-7,NA,NA
CATALAGGVDEQFF,TGTGCCACCGCACTAGCGGGGGGCGTAGATGAGCAGTTCTTC,TRBV19,TRBJ2-1,NA,TRBD2
CASTQGPAAYEQYF,TGTGCCAGCACCCAGGGGCCGGCAGCCTACGAGCAGTACTTC,TRBV3-1/TRBV3-2,TRBJ2-7,NA,NA
CASRESGTLTDTQYF,TGTGCCAGCAGAGAATCAGGTACCCTCACAGATACGCAGTATTTT,TRBV6-1,TRBJ2-3,NA,NA
CASSETQGGNTIYF,TGTGCCAGCAGCGAGACACAGGGGGGAAACACCATATATTTT,TRBV9,TRBJ1-3,NA,TRBD1
CASTLDNTEKLFF,TGCGCCAGCACCCTCGACAACACCGAAAAACTGTTTTTT,TRBV10-2,TRBJ1-4,NA,NA
CASSPTSGIETQYF,TGTGCCAGCAGCCCGACTAGCGGTATCGAGACCCAGTACTTC,TRBV7-9,TRBJ2-5,NA,TRBD2
CAIRADGGNSPLHF,TGTGCCATCAGGGCGGACGGAGGGAATTCACCCCTCCACTTT,TRBV10-3,TRBJ1-6,few,NA
CASSYGGTGTYEQYF,TGTGCCAGCAGTTACGGCGGGACGGGAACCTACGAGCAGTACTTC,TRBV6-2/TRBV6-3,TRBJ2-7,few,NA
CATSGTGTPTPYTQYF,TGTGCCACCAGTGGTACCGGGACACCCACACCTTATACGCAGTATTTT,TRBV24-1,TRBJ2-3,NA,NA
CASGLAGGPGMETQYF,TGTGCCAGCGGTTTAGCGGGGGGGCCAGGGATGGAGACCCAGTACTTC,TRBV7-9,TRBJ2-5,NA,TRBD2
CAWRRPLGEAFF,TGTGCCTGGAGGAGGCCTCTGGGTGAAGCTTTCTTT,TRBV30,TRBJ1-1,NA,NA
CASSIGQDKYYGYTF,TGTGCCAGTAGTATAGGACAGGACAAATACTATGGCTACACCTTC,TRBV19,TRBJ1-2,NA,NA
CASSLTGDYEQYF,TGTGCCAGCAGCTTGACAGGGGACTACGAGCAGTACTTC,TRBV7-2,TRBJ2-7,NA,TRBD1
CASSSSGNEQFF,TGTGCCAGCAGCTCCTCAGGGAATGAGCAGTTCTTC,TRBV7-9,TRBJ2-1,NA,NA
CATAVRPYDYGYTF,TGTGCCACTGCGGTGAGGCCGTACGACTATGGCTACACCTTC,TRBV27,TRBJ1-2,once,NA
CASSGQGTNEKLFF,TGTGCCAGCAGTGGACAGGGGACTAATGAAAAACTGTTTTTT,TRBV2,TRBJ1-4,NA,TRBD1
CASRPQAGQGNQPQHF,TGTGCAAGTCGCCCCCAAGCTGGACAGGGTAATCAGCCCCAGCATTTT,TRBV12-2,TRBJ1-5,NA,NA
CASSLGTGEEKLFF,TGCGCCAGTAGCCTTGGGACAGGGGAAGAAAAACTGTTTTTT,TRBV4-1,TRBJ1-4,many,TRBD1
CAWSEGGSNYGYTF,TGTGCCTGGAGTGAAGGGGGCAGTAACTATGGCTACACCTTC,TRBV30,TRBJ1-2,NA,TRBD1
CATSRGGDANYGYTF,TGTGCCACCAGTAGGGGGGGGGACGCTAACTATGGCTACACCTTC,TRBV24-1,TRBJ1-2,NA,NA
CASSLQGGTEAFF,TGTGCCAGCAGCTTGCAGGGGGGCACTGAAGCTTTCTTT,TRBV7-3,TRBJ1-1,NA,TRBD1
CAWNRGQGADTQYF,TGTGCCTGGAACCGGGGACAGGGGGCAGATACGCAGTATTTT,TRBV30,TRBJ2-3,NA,TRBD1
CASSPSSEGWGTNTEAFF,TGTGCCAGCTCACCAAGTTCGGAGGGGTGGGGGACGAACACTGAAGCTTTCTTT,TRBV18,TRBJ1-1,once,NA
CASSPPTYEPNYGYTF,TGTGCCAGCTCACCACCTACATATGAACCGAACTATGGCTACACCTTC,TRBV18,TRBJ1-2,NA,NA
CASSQESAGGRNEQFF,TGCGCCAGCAGCCAAGAATCAGCGGGGGGGCGGAATGAGCAGTTCTTC,TRBV4-1,TRBJ2-1,NA,TRBD2